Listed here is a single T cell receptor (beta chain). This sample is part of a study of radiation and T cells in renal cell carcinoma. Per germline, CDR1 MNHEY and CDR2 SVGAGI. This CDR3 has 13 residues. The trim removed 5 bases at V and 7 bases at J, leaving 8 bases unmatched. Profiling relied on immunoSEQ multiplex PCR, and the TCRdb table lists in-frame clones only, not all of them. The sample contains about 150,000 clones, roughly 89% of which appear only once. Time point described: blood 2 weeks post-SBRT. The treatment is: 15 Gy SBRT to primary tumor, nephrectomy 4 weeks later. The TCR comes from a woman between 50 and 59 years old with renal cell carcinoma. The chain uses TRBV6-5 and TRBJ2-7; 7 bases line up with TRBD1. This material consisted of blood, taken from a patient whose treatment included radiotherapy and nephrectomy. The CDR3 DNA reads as TGTGCCAGCAGTCGACAGGGAAGCCGAGAGCAGTACTTC. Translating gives CASSRQGSREQYF.